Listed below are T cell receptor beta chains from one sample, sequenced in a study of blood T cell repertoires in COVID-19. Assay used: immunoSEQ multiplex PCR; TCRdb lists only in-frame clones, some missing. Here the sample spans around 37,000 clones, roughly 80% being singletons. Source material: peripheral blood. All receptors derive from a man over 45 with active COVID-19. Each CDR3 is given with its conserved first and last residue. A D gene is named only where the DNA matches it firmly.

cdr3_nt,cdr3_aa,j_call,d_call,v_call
TGCGCCAGCAGCCAAGGGGCTTGGACAGCCCTTGCTGAAGCTTTCTTT,CASSQGAWTALAEAFF,TRBJ1-1,-,TRBV4-3
TGTGCCAGCAGTCCGGGACAGGGTCGCTCACCCCTCCACTTT,CASSPGQGRSPLHF,TRBJ1-6,TRBD1,TRBV6-5
TGTGCCATCAGAGGAACAGGAACCCAAGAGACCCAGTACTTC,CAIRGTGTQETQYF,TRBJ2-5,-,TRBV10-3
TGTGCCAGCAGTTTAAGGTCAGGGACTGAAGCTTTCTTT,CASSLRSGTEAFF,TRBJ1-1,-,TRBV12-3/TRBV12-4
TGTGCCAGCAGTTTGGACAGGGAGCGGGAGCAGTACTTC,CASSLDREREQYF,TRBJ2-7,TRBD1,TRBV7-8
TGCGCCAGCAGCTTGGGACCACAGGCCGGGAACACCGGGGAGCTGTTTTTT,CASSLGPQAGNTGELFF,TRBJ2-2,-,TRBV5-1
TGCGCCAGCAGCCAAACCGCCGGGTTCTATGGCTACACCTTC,CASSQTAGFYGYTF,TRBJ1-2,-,TRBV4-1
TGCGCCAGCAGCTTGCTAAACAATGAGCAGTTCTTC,CASSLLNNEQFF,TRBJ2-1,-,TRBV5-1
TGCGCCAGCAGCCCCCGGCCCACGGGGGACGGAAATCAGCCCCAGCATTTT,CASSPRPTGDGNQPQHF,TRBJ1-5,-,TRBV5-1
TGTGCCAGCAGCCAAGATGGGGACAAGTGGACCTTC,CASSQDGDKWTF,TRBJ1-2,-,TRBV3-1/TRBV3-2
TGTGCCAGCAGTTCCGAACAGAAGAACACTGAAGCTTTCTTT,CASSSEQKNTEAFF,TRBJ1-1,-,TRBV28